This is a list of T cell receptor beta chains from one sample in a study of identical twins. One entry per CDR3 protein results from TCRdb running MiXCR on the 5' RACE reads. The repertoire holds a few hundred thousand distinct CDR3 sequences, with approximately 18% as singletons. The sample consisted of naive T cells sorted from blood. The receptors shown here come from a man aged 50-60 years in good health. Both conserved end residues are part of each CDR3. D genes are given only for firm matches. Only part of the rows carry a size: once, few, many, or a class if the clone is expanded.

DNA | CDR3 | J | D | V | size
TGTGCCACAGGGGAGGGACAGGGGGGAGAGACCCAGTACTTC | CATGEGQGGETQYF | TRBJ2-5 | TRBD1 | TRBV15 | few
TGTGCCACCAGTGATTTAAAGGGGACCAACAATGAGCAGTTCTTC | CATSDLKGTNNEQFF | TRBJ2-1 | - | TRBV24-1 | few
TGCAGTGCTCACAGAACCTACGAGCAGTACTTC | CSAHRTYEQYF | TRBJ2-7 | - | TRBV20-1 | many
TGTGCCAGCAGTTTTAGTTTCACCGGGGAGCTGTTTTTT | CASSFSFTGELFF | TRBJ2-2 | - | TRBV12-3/TRBV12-4 | many
TGTGCCAGCAGCTTAGGGGGACTAGCGAATGAGCAGTTCTTC | CASSLGGLANEQFF | TRBJ2-1 | TRBD2 | TRBV7-2 | -
TGTGCCAGCAGCCAGGCGGGGGTTACGGGCACAGATACGCAGTATTTT | CASSQAGVTGTDTQYF | TRBJ2-3 | TRBD2 | TRBV11-2 | -
TGTGCCAGCAGGTTCTTGGGGAAACTGTTTTTT | CASRFLGKLFF | TRBJ1-4 | - | TRBV12-3/TRBV12-4 | few
TGTGCCAGCAGCCAATTAGCGGGAGCGGACGAGCAGTACTTC | CASSQLAGADEQYF | TRBJ2-7 | TRBD2 | TRBV4-2 | few
TGTGCCAGCAGTTCGCTCCCGGGACTCAAGGATGAGCAGTTCTTC | CASSSLPGLKDEQFF | TRBJ2-1 | - | TRBV27 | -
TGTGCCAGCAGCTTAGAGGTAGAGTCGCGGGGGAGCCAAGAGACCCAGTACTTC | CASSLEVESRGSQETQYF | TRBJ2-5 | TRBD2 | TRBV11-1 | -
TGTGCCAGCAGCTTATCAGGACAGATTTCCTACGAGCAGTACTTC | CASSLSGQISYEQYF | TRBJ2-7 | - | TRBV5-5 | many
TGTGCCATCAGTGAGTCGATGAGGTTGGAGACCCAGTACTTC | CAISESMRLETQYF | TRBJ2-5 | - | TRBV10-3 | many
TGTGCCAGCACCAGGTCCCAGGGGGAGACCCAGTACTTC | CASTRSQGETQYF | TRBJ2-5 | - | TRBV11-1 | few
TGTGCCAGCAGGGGACAGGGAGTTGGTGAGCAGTTCTTC | CASRGQGVGEQFF | TRBJ2-1 | TRBD1 | TRBV12-3/TRBV12-4 | many
TGTGCCATCAGTCAAGTTTTGGCAGGGCGGTCCGAGCAGTACTTC | CAISQVLAGRSEQYF | TRBJ2-7 | - | TRBV10-3 | many
TGCAGTGCTACGATCCCGAACACCGGGGAGCTGTTTTTT | CSATIPNTGELFF | TRBJ2-2 | - | TRBV20-1 | -
TGCGCCAGCAGCCTAGGCGTCTCCACAGATACGCAGTATTTT | CASSLGVSTDTQYF | TRBJ2-3 | - | TRBV4-3 | many
TGTGCCAGCAGCTTAGGAGGGGTCAATCAGCCCCAGCATTTT | CASSLGGVNQPQHF | TRBJ1-5 | - | TRBV7-2 | -
TGCAGTGCTGCCTCTGTAGACAATGAGCAGTTCTTC | CSAASVDNEQFF | TRBJ2-1 | - | TRBV20-1 | -
TGTGCCAGCAGCTTAGCAACCACAGATACGCAGTATTTT | CASSLATTDTQYF | TRBJ2-3 | - | TRBV7-2 | -
TGTGCCAGCAGCACGTTGACAGACACTGAAGCTTTCTTT | CASSTLTDTEAFF | TRBJ1-1 | - | TRBV5-6 | -
TGTGCCAGCAGCGATTTAGGGTGGACCTACTTC | CASSDLGWTYF | TRBJ2-7 | - | TRBV3-1 | few
TGTGCCAGCAGCTTAGAGGGTGGCTACGAGCAGTACTTC | CASSLEGGYEQYF | TRBJ2-7 | - | TRBV7-2 | many
TGCGCCAGCAGCCCTGGGACGGGTCCGCGCGGCTACACCTTC | CASSPGTGPRGYTF | TRBJ1-2 | - | TRBV5-1 | many
TGCAGTGCCTCCCCGGACAGGAGCTATCAGCCCCAGCATTTT | CSASPDRSYQPQHF | TRBJ1-5 | TRBD1 | TRBV20-1 | few
TGCGCCAGCCGGAGGGACACAGTAGGAAAAGAGACCCAGTACTTC | CASRRDTVGKETQYF | TRBJ2-5 | - | TRBV5-1 | -
TGTGCCAGCAGCTTAGATCGGACTAGCGGGGGGGGCAATGAGCAGTTCTTC | CASSLDRTSGGGNEQFF | TRBJ2-1 | TRBD2 | TRBV11-3 | -
TGCAGCGTTGTACAGGATACCCACGAGCAGTACTTC | CSVVQDTHEQYF | TRBJ2-7 | - | TRBV29-1 | many
TGTGCCAGCAGACAGACTAGCGGTTCCTACGAGCAGTACTTC | CASRQTSGSYEQYF | TRBJ2-7 | TRBD2 | TRBV7-9 | -
TGCGCCAGCAGCTTGGGGGCCCTCCCCGGGGAGCTGTTTTTT | CASSLGALPGELFF | TRBJ2-2 | - | TRBV5-1 | many
TGCGCCAGCAGCTTGGCCTCGTCAACTAACTATGGCTACACCTTC | CASSLASSTNYGYTF | TRBJ1-2 | - | TRBV5-1 | few
TGTGCCATCAGTGATCCGAGGTCTAAATTAGCCTATGGCTACACCTTC | CAISDPRSKLAYGYTF | TRBJ1-2 | - | TRBV10-3 | -
TGTGCCAGCAGTTTAGACTTTGTGAGTCAGCCCCAGCATTTT | CASSLDFVSQPQHF | TRBJ1-5 | - | TRBV12-3/TRBV12-4 | many
TGTGCCAGCAGCTTTAATAGGGGCTCAGAGACCCAGTACTTC | CASSFNRGSETQYF | TRBJ2-5 | - | TRBV5-5 | -
TGCAGCGTTGTATTGGCAGGAAGTAGTGATAGCAATCAGCCCCAGCATTTT | CSVVLAGSSDSNQPQHF | TRBJ1-5 | - | TRBV29-1 | many
TGCGCCAGCAGCTTACAGGGGATAACCTACAATGAGCAGTTCTTC | CASSLQGITYNEQFF | TRBJ2-1 | TRBD1 | TRBV5-1 | -
TGCGCCAGCAGGCTCAGGGAGAATTCACCCCTCCACTTT | CASRLRENSPLHF | TRBJ1-6 | - | TRBV5-1 | many
TGTGCCAGCAAATCGGAAGGGGAAAAACTGTTTTTT | CASKSEGEKLFF | TRBJ1-4 | - | TRBV12-3/TRBV12-4 | few
TGTGCCAGCAGCCAAGCGGGGGGAGGCGAGGAGCAGTACTTC | CASSQAGGGEEQYF | TRBJ2-7 | TRBD2 | TRBV7-6 | many
TGCAGTGCTGGCAGGCTAAGAAGCACAGATACGCAGTATTTT | CSAGRLRSTDTQYF | TRBJ2-3 | - | TRBV20-1 | -
TGTGCCAGCAGCCCGACAGGGTCGGCTTCACCCCTCCACTTT | CASSPTGSASPLHF | TRBJ1-6 | TRBD1 | TRBV27 | few
TGTGCCAGCAGTTACGCTAGCGCCTCCTACAATGAGCAGTTCTTC | CASSYASASYNEQFF | TRBJ2-1 | - | TRBV6-5 | few
TGCGCCAGGACCTCGGCGAGGGTATCGGACTCCAACTCCTACGAGCAGTACTTC | CARTSARVSDSNSYEQYF | TRBJ2-7 | - | TRBV5-1 | few
TGTGCCACCAGCAGAGATCGGTACGAACTAGCGGAACACGGGCAGTACTTC | CATSRDRYELAEHGQYF | TRBJ2-7 | TRBD2 | TRBV15 | many
TGTGCCAGCAGCTTAGCGACAGGGACCTCCTACGAGCAGTACTTC | CASSLATGTSYEQYF | TRBJ2-7 | TRBD1 | TRBV7-6 | few
TGCGCCAGCAGCTTGTCTCCAGCGGGGAGCACAGATACGCAGTATTTT | CASSLSPAGSTDTQYF | TRBJ2-3 | TRBD2 | TRBV5-1 | few
TGTGCCAGCAGCCAACTCCAGACTAGCAATGAGCAGTTCTTC | CASSQLQTSNEQFF | TRBJ2-1 | - | TRBV4-2 | many
TGTGCCAGCAGTTACCACAGGGGGAAGGGCTCCTACAATGAGCAGTTCTTC | CASSYHRGKGSYNEQFF | TRBJ2-1 | TRBD1 | TRBV6-5 | many
TGTGCCATCACTGCCGCCCAGGGGGATACGCAGTATTTT | CAITAAQGDTQYF | TRBJ2-3 | - | TRBV10-3 | few
TGTGCCAGCAGAACCCGGGGGGCGGCCCGACGCGAGCAGTACTTC | CASRTRGAARREQYF | TRBJ2-7 | - | TRBV28 | -
TGCAGCGTTGAGGGGGACATATTCTCCTACAATGAGCAGTTCTTC | CSVEGDIFSYNEQFF | TRBJ2-1 | - | TRBV29-1 | many
TGTGCCAGCAGTTTAAACACGGGATACACAGATACGCAGTATTTT | CASSLNTGYTDTQYF | TRBJ2-3 | - | TRBV28 | -
TGCGCCAGCAGCCGACAGGGGAGCGGGGGGTTCCCCGATACGCAGTATTTT | CASSRQGSGGFPDTQYF | TRBJ2-3 | - | TRBV4-3 | few
TGCAGTGCAAGATCCCCGGGACAGGGAGGGGGCTACACCTTC | CSARSPGQGGGYTF | TRBJ1-2 | TRBD1 | TRBV20-1 | -
TGCAGTGCCCCCAGTACGGGACTCCCCACGAATGAGCAGTTCTTC | CSAPSTGLPTNEQFF | TRBJ2-1 | - | TRBV20-1 | many